Here is one T cell receptor beta chain with its context. This record belongs to a study of technical replicates of blood from a few donors. The protocol was immunoSEQ multiplex PCR, while the TCRdb copy is restricted to in-frame clones and leaves out a portion. The sample includes fewer than 70,000 clones, about 82% of them seen just once. CDR3 size: 15 residues. V was clipped by 4 bases and J by 5 bases; unmatched bases: 7. Germline V CDR1 and CDR2: LGHNA, YSLEER. The specimen sequenced was PBMCs. This TCR derives from a human donor in good health. Some clones in this sample may be carry-over from other donors' samples. The chain couples TRBV4-3 to TRBJ1-4; 7 bases fit TRBD1. The DNA of the CDR3 is TGCGCCAGCAGCCCGAGACAGGGAAAAAATGAAAAACTGTTTTTT. This sequence encodes CASSPRQGKNEKLFF.